Following are 21 T cell receptor beta chains from one sample sequenced in a study of blood T cells in healthy people across ages. Alongside a J-beta primer mix, a sample-barcoded 5' primer served in a second PCR lasting roughly 6 to 12 cycles. From the 5' RACE reads, TCRdb called clonotypes with MiXCR, one entry per CDR3 protein. The table shows approximately 800,000 distinct CDR3 sequences, with 50% to 65% occurring only once. Sample: blood. All receptors come from a man aged 80 or over in good health.

The chain joins TRBV6-5 to TRBJ1-1; 7 bases line up with TRBD1. With V trimmed by 0 bases and J by 11 bases, 12 bases remained unmatched. This CDR3 has 15 residues. Germline CDR1 and CDR2: MNHEY and SVGAGI. The CDR3 sequence: CASSYSPPGGFDAFF. For the CDR3, the DNA is TGTGCCAGCAGTTACTCTCCTCCAGGGGGATTTGACGCTTTCTTT.

A note on this clonotype: One junction end disagrees with the germline gene, perhaps due to a read error. The chain links TRBV3-1 to TRBJ2-3, with 7 bases matching TRBD2. This CDR3 is 16 amino acids long. Per germline, CDR1 LGHDT and CDR2 YNNKEL (reference sequence). DNA for the CDR3: TGTGCCAGCAGCCAAGGGAGCGGGGCTAGCACAGATGCGCAGTATTTT. Its protein product is CASSQGSGASTDAQYF.

This clonotype appeared a few times. The rearrangement uses TRBV7-4 and TRBJ2-7; perhaps TRBD1 as D (6 bases). Germline V CDR1 and CDR2: SGHVT, SQSDAQ. Between the trimmed V and J ends, which lost 1 base and 1 base, there was a span of 14 bases. The CDR3 runs 16 residues. The CDR3 region has the DNA TGTGCCAGCAGCTTAGGTACGACAGGCTTTTCCTACGAGCAGTACTTC. This encodes CASSLGTTGFSYEQYF.

This rearrangement joins TRBV9 to TRBJ2-7; TRBD1 agrees at 7 bases. Germline-derived CDR1 and CDR2 are SGDLS and YYNGEE. V lost 6 bases to trimming and J lost 2 bases; unmatched junction nucleotides: 8. The CDR3 totals 14 residues. The CDR3 here is CASTPPGQPYEQYF. The CDR3 DNA reads TGTGCCAGCACCCCACCGGGACAGCCCTACGAGCAGTACTTC. The whole variable domain, remainder taken from reference TRBV9 and TRBJ2-7, is DSGVTQTPKHLITATGQRVTLRCSPRSGDLSVYWYQQSLDQGLQFLIQYYNGEERAKGNILERFSAQQFPDLHSELNLSSLELGDSALYFCASTPPGQPYEQYFGPGTRLTVT.

In the case of this clonotype: A read error may be the cause here, since a much bigger clone is one base away. V and J are TRBV2 and TRBJ2-7, with TRBD1 matching 10 bases. The CDR3 covers 13 residues. V lost 10 bases, J lost 0 bases, and 3 bases stayed unmatched. Looked up from germline, CDR1 is SNHLY and CDR2 is FYNNEI. CDR3 in amino acids: CAIWDRGSYEQYF. Here the CDR3 DNA reads TGTGCCATCTGGGACAGGGGCTCCTACGAGCAGTACTTC.

The rearrangement joins TRBV15 to TRBJ2-1; D call uncertain. V was trimmed by 8 bases and J by 8 bases, leaving 19 bases between them. The CDR3 length is 14 residues. Germline-derived CDR1 and CDR2 are LNHNV and YYDKDF (reference sequence). The CDR3 sequence: CATCTSGLEYEQFF. CDR3 DNA: TGTGCCACCTGCACCAGTGGGCTAGAATATGAGCAGTTCTTC.

This clonotype was seen only a few times. The V and J genes are TRBV5-1 and TRBJ2-7; a possible D gene is TRBD1 (6 bases). This CDR3 has 15 residues. Trimming took 0 bases from V and 2 from J, leaving 12 bases between them. CDR1 and CDR2 from the germline V gene are SGHRS and YFSETQ. The CDR3 DNA reads TGCGCCAGCAGCTTGGAAAGGACAGATACCTACGAGCAGTACTTC. It encodes CASSLERTDTYEQYF.

This clonotype was seen a few times. The chain uses TRBV6-2 or TRBV6-3 and TRBJ2-3; TRBD2 is a possible D gene (6 bases). The length of the CDR3 is 17 residues. V gave up 2 bases and J gave up 1 base, with 16 bases separating them. Per the germline V gene, CDR1 is MNHEY and CDR2 is SVGEGT. The CDR3 DNA reads as TGTGCCAGCAGTTACGGGCGGGATAGCATGGGCACAGATACGCAGTATTTT. This sequence encodes CASSYGRDSMGTDTQYF.

V usage is TRBV7-2 and J usage is TRBJ2-5; possibly TRBD2 for D (5 bases). Germline loops: CDR1 SGHTA, CDR2 FQGNSA. This CDR3 contains 13 residues. V shed 7 bases and J shed 2 bases, with 11 bases lying between them. DNA for the CDR3: TGTGCCAGCAAGGCGGGTCTACAAGAGACCCAGTACTTC. Translating it yields CASKAGLQETQYF.

This clonotype was observed a few times. This chain uses TRBV7-2 with TRBJ2-3, with 14 positions matching TRBD2. The J segment lost 4 bases and the V segment lost 3 bases, leaving 6 bases of the junction unmatched. Germline lookup yields CDR1 SGHTA and CDR2 FQGNSA. This CDR3 is built from 17 residues. CDR3 loop: CASSFHSTSGRADTQYF. In DNA form, the CDR3 reads TGTGCCAGCAGCTTCCACTCGACTAGCGGGAGGGCAGATACGCAGTATTTT.

This clonotype has a single count. CDR3 amino acids: CASSPVTSGARFF. The CDR3 nucleotides read TGCGCCAGCAGCCCGGTGACTAGCGGGGCCCGGTTCTTC. The genes are TRBV5-1 and TRBJ2-1, with 11 nucleotides matching TRBD2. CDR3 length: 13 residues. Looked up from germline, CDR1 is SGHRS and CDR2 is YFSETQ. The V segment lost 4 bases and the J segment 15 bases; nucleotides outside the gene matches: 9. Full variable domain (missing parts from reference TRBV5-1 and TRBJ2-1): KAGVTQTPRYLIKTRGQQVTLSCSPISGHRSVSWYQQTPGQGLQFLFEYFSETQRNKGNFPGRFSGRQFSNSRSEMNVSTLELGDSALYLCASSPVTSGARFFGPGTRLTVL.

V is TRBV27 and J is TRBJ2-3, with D perhaps TRBD2 (5 bases). The germline V gene encodes CDR1 MNHEY and CDR2 SMNVEV (reference sequence). V lost 7 bases to trimming and J lost 0 bases, with 5 bases between them. This CDR3 is 12 amino acids long. The CDR3 sequence is CASKRSTDTQYF. CDR3 bases: TGTGCCAGCAAGCGGAGCACAGATACGCAGTATTTT.

V usage is TRBV2 and J usage is TRBJ1-2; 9 positions agree with TRBD1. The CDR3 consists of 17 residues. The junction had 14 bases not matched to a gene; V was cut back by 6 bases and J by 3 bases. Germline CDR1 SNHLY, CDR2 FYNNEI. The CDR3 spells CASRGRRKQGADYGYTF. CDR3 DNA: TGTGCCAGCAGGGGGCGACGCAAACAGGGGGCCGACTATGGCTACACCTTC.

This rearrangement joins TRBV20-1 to TRBJ2-7; D is unresolved. The DNA end favors TRBJ2-5, so the J call may be wrong. This CDR3 has 13 amino acids. Germline V gives CDR1 DFQATT, CDR2 SNEGSKA (reference sequence). The CDR3, as DNA: TGCAGTGCTAGAGAACCGTCCCAAGAGACCCAGTACTTC. Translating it yields CSAREPSQETQYF.

The chain links TRBV10-3 to TRBJ1-2; 8 nucleotides match TRBD1. CDR1 is ENHRY, CDR2 SYGVKD, per germline. J lost 8 bases, V lost 4 bases, and 3 bases had no gene match. This CDR3 region has 12 residues. The CDR3 DNA follows: TGTGCCATCAGTGCTGGACAGGGAGGCTACACCTTC. Its protein product is CAISAGQGGYTF.

The chain combines TRBV4-1 with TRBJ2-7, with TRBD2 matching 7 bases. In germline, CDR1 is MGHRA, CDR2 YSYEKL. J was trimmed by 3 bases and V by 3 bases; bases with no gene match: 2. The CDR3 has 13 amino acids. The DNA for the CDR3 is TGCGCCAGCAGCCACGGGGGGTTCTACGAGCAGTACTTC. Protein product: CASSHGGFYEQYF.

This clonotype was counted only a few times. The CDR3 region has the DNA TGTGCCAGCAGCGCGACAGGGGAAACCTACGAGCAGTACTTC. Amino acid sequence: CASSATGETYEQYF. The rearrangement uses TRBV11-2 and TRBJ2-7; 8 bases match TRBD1. V dropped 5 bases and J dropped 2; count of bases not matched to a gene: 5. Germline loops: CDR1 SGHAT, CDR2 FQNNGV. There are 14 residues in the CDR3.

The chain joins TRBV20-1 to TRBJ1-2; TRBD1 agrees at 8 bases. Germline V gives CDR1 DFQATT, CDR2 SNEGSKA (reference sequence). V gave up 1 base and J gave up 1 base; unmatched junction bases: 5. The CDR3 spans 15 residues. The DNA for the CDR3 is TGCAGTGCTAGAGGGACAGGGTATGGTAACTATGGCTACACCTTC. It is translated as CSARGTGYGNYGYTF.

This clonotype came up a few times. This rearrangement joins TRBV27 to TRBJ1-2; TRBD1 aligns across 12 bases. Germline loops: CDR1 MNHEY, CDR2 SMNVEV (reference sequence). CDR3 length equals 17 residues. V lost 1 base to trimming and J lost 2 bases; unmatched junction nucleotides: 5. The chain's CDR3 is CASSLLRGTGGNYGYTF. The CDR3 coding sequence is TGTGCCAGCAGTTTATTAAGGGGGACAGGGGGCAACTATGGCTACACCTTC.

This chain connects TRBV27 to TRBJ2-3; D ambiguous. The CDR3 length is 13 residues. Per germline, CDR1 MNHEY and CDR2 SMNVEV (reference sequence). Trimming pared 6 bases from V and 14 bases from J, leaving 21 bases between. CDR3: CASSSLEHRYAYF. In DNA form, the CDR3 reads TGTGCCAGCAGCTCACTTGAGCACAGATACGCGTATTTT.

This clonotype was counted a few times. J is TRBJ2-3 and V is TRBV5-1; a weak D match, TRBD1 (5 bases). Germline V gene sequence: CDR1 SGHRS, CDR2 YFSETQ. The length of the CDR3 is 14 residues. The V end lost 5 bases, the J end lost 2 bases, and 12 bases lay between the germline ends. For the CDR3, the DNA is TGCGCCAGCAGTCCCGACAGACCCACAGATACGCAGTATTTT. This translates into CASSPDRPTDTQYF.